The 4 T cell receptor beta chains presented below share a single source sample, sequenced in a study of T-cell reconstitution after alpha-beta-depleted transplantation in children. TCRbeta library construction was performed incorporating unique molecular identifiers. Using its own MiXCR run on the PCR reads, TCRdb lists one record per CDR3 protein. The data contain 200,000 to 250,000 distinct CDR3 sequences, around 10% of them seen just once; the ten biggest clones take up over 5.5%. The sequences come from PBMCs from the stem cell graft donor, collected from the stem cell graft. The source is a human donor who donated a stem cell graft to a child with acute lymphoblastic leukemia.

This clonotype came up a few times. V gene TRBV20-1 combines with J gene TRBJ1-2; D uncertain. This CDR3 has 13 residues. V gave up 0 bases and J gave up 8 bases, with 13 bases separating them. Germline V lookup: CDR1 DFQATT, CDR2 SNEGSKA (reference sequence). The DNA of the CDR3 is TGCAGTGCTAGAGATAGCTGGGATTTGGGCTACACCTTC. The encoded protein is CSARDSWDLGYTF.

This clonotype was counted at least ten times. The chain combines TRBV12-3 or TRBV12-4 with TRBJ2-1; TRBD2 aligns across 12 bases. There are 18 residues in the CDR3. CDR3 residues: CAASGPSGGATAYNEQFF. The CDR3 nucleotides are TGTGCGGCTTCGGGGCCTAGCGGGGGGGCAACCGCCTACAATGAGCAGTTCTTC.

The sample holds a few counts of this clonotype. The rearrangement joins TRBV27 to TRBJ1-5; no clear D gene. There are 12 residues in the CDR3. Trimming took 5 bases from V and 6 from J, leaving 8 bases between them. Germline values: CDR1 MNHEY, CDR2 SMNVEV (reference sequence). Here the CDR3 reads CASSPRGQPQHF. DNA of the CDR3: TGTGCCAGCAGTCCGCGGGGTCAGCCCCAGCATTTT.

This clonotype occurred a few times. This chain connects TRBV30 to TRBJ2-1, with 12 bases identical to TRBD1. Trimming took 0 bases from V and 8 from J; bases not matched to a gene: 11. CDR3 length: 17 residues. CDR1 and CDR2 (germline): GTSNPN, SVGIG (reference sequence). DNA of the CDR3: TGTGCCTGGAGTGTATGGCAGTCGGGACAGGGGGCGGATGAGCAGTTCTTC. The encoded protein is CAWSVWQSGQGADEQFF. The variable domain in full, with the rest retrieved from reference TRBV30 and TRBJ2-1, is SQTIHQWPATLVQPVGSPLSLECTVEGTSNPNLYWYRQAAGRGLQLLFYSVGIGQISSEVPQNLSASRPQDRQFILSSKKLLLSDSGFYLCAWSVWQSGQGADEQFFGPGTRLTVL.